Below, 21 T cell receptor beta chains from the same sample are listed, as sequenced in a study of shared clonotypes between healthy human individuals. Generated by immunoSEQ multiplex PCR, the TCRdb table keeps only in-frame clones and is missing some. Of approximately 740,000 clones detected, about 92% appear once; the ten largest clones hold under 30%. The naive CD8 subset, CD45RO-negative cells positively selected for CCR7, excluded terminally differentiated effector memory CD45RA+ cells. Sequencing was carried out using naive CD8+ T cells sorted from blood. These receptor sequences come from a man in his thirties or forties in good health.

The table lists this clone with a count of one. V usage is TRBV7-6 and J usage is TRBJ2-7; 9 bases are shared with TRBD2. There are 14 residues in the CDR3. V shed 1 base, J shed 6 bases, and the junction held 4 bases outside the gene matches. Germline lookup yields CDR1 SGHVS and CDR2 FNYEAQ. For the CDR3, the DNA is TGTGCCAGCAGCTTAGGAGTAGCGGGAGTCGAGCAGTACTTC. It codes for CASSLGVAGVEQYF. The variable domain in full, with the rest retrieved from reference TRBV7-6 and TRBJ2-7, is GAGVSQSPRYKVTKRGQDVALRCDPISGHVSLYWYRQALGQGPEFLTYFNYEAQQDKSGLPNDRFSAERPEGSISTLTIQRTEQRDSAMYRCASSLGVAGVEQYFGPGTRLTVT.

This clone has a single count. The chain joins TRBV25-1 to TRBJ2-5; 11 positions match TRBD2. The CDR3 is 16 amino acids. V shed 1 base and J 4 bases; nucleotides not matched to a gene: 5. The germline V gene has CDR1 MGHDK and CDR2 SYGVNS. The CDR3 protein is CASSELTSGDPETQYF. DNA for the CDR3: TGTGCCAGCAGTGAATTGACTAGCGGGGACCCAGAGACCCAGTACTTC. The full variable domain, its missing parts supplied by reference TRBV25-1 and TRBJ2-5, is EADIYQTPRYLVIGTGKKITLECSQTMGHDKMYWYQQDPGMELHLIHYSYGVNSTEKGDLSSESTVSRIRTEHFPLTLESARPSHTSQYLCASSELTSGDPETQYFGPGTRLLVL.

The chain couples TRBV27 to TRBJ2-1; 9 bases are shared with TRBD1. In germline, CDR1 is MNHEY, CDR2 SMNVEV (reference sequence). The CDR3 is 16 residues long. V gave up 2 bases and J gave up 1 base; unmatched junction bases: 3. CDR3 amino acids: CASSLNRGLSYNEQFF. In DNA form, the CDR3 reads TGTGCCAGCAGTTTAAACAGGGGGCTTTCCTACAATGAGCAGTTCTTC.

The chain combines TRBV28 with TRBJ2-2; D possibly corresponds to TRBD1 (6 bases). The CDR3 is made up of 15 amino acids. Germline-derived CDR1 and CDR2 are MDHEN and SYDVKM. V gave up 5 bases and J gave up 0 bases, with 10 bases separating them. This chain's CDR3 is CASSGQTSNTGELFF. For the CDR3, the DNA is TGTGCCAGCAGTGGACAGACTTCGAACACCGGGGAGCTGTTTTTT.

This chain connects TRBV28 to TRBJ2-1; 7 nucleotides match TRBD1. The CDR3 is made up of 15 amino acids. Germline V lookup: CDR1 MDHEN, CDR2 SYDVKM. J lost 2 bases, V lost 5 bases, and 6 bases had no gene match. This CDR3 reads CASSMRDSPYNEQFF. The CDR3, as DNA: TGTGCCAGCAGTATGAGGGACAGCCCCTACAATGAGCAGTTCTTC.

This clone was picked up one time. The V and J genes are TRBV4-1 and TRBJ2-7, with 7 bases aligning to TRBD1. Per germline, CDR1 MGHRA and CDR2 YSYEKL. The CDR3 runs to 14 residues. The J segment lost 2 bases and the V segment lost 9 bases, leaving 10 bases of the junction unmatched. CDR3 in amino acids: CASSTGFVTYEQYF. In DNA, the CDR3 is TGCGCCAGTTCGACAGGGTTTGTAACCTACGAGCAGTACTTC.

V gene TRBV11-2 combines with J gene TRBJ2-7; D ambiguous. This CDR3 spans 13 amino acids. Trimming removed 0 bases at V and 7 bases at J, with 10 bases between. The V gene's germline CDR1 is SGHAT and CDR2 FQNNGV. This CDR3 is CASSLEPLREQYF. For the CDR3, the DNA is TGTGCCAGCAGCTTAGAACCTCTACGTGAGCAGTACTTC.

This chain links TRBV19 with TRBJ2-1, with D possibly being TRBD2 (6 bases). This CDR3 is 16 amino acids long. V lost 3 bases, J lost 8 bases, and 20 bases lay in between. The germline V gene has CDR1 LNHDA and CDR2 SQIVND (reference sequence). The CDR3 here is CASSILSLATIDEQFF. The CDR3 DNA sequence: TGTGCCAGTAGTATCCTTTCGCTAGCGACTATCGATGAGCAGTTCTTC.

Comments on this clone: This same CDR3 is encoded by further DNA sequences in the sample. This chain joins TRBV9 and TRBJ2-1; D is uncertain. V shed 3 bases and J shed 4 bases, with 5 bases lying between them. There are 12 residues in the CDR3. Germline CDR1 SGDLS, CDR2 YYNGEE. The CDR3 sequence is CASSGQYNEQFF. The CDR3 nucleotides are TGTGCCAGCAGCGGTCAGTACAATGAGCAGTTCTTC.

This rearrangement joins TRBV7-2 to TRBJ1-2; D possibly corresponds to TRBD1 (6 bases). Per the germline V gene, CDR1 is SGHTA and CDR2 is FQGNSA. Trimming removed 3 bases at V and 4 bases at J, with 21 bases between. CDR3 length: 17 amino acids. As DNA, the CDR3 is TGTGCCAGCAGCTTGGACAGTTTAGAATGGGGGATCTATGGCTACACCTTC. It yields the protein CASSLDSLEWGIYGYTF.

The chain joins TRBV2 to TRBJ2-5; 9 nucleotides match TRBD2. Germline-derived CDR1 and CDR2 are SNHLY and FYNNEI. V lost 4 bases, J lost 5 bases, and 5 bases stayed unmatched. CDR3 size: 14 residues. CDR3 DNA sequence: TGTGCCAGCAGTGGCGGGAGGGCACTGGAGACCCAGTACTTC. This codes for CASSGGRALETQYF.

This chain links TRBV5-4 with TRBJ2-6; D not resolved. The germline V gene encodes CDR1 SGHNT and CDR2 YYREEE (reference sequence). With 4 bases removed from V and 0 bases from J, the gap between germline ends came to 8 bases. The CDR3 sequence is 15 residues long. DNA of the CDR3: TGTGCCAGCAGCCGGACGGCCTCTGGGGCCAACGTCCTGACTTTC. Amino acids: CASSRTASGANVLTF.

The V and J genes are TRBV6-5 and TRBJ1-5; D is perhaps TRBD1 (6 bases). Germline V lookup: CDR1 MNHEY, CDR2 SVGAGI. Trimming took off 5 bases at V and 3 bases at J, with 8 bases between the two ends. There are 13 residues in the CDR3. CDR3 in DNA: TGTGCCAGCAGTGAGGGGGTCAATCAGCCCCAGCATTTT. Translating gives CASSEGVNQPQHF.

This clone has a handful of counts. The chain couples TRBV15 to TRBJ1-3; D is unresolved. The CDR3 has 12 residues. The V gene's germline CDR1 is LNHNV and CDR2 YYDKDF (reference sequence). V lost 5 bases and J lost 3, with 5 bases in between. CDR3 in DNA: TGTGCCACCAGCTCGGGTGGAAACACCATATATTTT. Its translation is CATSSGGNTIYF.

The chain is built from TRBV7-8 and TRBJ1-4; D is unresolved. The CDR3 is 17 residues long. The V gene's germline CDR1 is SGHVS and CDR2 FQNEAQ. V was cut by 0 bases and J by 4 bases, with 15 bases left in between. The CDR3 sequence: CASSLAGFDEFNEKLFF. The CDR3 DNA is TGTGCCAGCAGCTTAGCGGGGTTTGACGAATTTAATGAAAAACTGTTTTTT.

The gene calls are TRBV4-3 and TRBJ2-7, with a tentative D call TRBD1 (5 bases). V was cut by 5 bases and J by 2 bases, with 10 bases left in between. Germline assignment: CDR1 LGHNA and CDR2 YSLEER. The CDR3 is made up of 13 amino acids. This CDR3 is CASSYDSAYEQYF. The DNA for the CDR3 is TGCGCCAGCAGCTACGACAGCGCCTACGAGCAGTACTTC.

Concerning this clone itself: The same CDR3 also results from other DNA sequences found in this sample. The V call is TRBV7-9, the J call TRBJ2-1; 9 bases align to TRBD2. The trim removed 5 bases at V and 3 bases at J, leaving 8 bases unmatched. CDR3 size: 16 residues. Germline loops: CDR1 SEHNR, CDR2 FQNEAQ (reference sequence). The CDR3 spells CASSPAGTSSYNEQFF. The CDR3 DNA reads TGTGCCAGCAGCCCCGCAGGGACTAGCAGCTACAATGAGCAGTTCTTC.

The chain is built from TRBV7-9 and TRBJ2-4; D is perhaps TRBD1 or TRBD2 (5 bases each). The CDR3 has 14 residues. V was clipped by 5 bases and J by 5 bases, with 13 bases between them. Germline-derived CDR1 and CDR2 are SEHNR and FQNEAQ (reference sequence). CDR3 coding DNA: TGTGCCAGCAGCCTCCGGGACGTCGAAAACATTCAGTACTTC. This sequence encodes CASSLRDVENIQYF.

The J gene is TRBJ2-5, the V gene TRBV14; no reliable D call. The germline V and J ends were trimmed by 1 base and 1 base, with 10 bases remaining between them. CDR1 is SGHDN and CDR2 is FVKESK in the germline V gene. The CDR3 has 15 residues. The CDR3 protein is CASSQARFRQETQYF. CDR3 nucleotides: TGTGCCAGCAGCCAAGCTCGCTTCCGCCAAGAGACCCAGTACTTC.

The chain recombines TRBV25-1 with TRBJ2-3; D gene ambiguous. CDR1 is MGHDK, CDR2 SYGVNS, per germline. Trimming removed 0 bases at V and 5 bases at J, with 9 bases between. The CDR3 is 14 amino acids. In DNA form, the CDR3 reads TGTGCCAGCAGTGAATATCAGTCTGAAGATACGCAGTATTTT. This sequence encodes CASSEYQSEDTQYF.

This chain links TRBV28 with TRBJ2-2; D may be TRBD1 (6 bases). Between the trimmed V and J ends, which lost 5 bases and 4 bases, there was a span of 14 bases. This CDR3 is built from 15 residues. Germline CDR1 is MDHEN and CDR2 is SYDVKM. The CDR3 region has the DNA TGTGCCAGCAGTAATCGAGGACAGCTCACCGGGGAGCTGTTTTTT. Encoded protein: CASSNRGQLTGELFF.